One sample yielded the 21 T cell receptor beta chains listed below, sequenced in a study of T cell responses to AZD1222 COVID-19 vaccine. Produced via immunoSEQ multiplex PCR; TCRdb's table is partial and in-frame only. The sample holds around 100,000 clones; about 83% are singletons and the top ten take about a sixth. Specimen: peripheral blood, collected on day 0 of AZD1222 vaccination. Receptors were obtained from an adult in good health.

The rearrangement joins TRBV18 to TRBJ1-3; D remains unclear. The CDR3 loop spans 16 amino acids. Germline V CDR1 and CDR2: KGHSH, LQKENI. Trimming stripped 2 bases from V and 0 bases from J, with 11 bases between. CDR3 sequence (DNA): TGTGCCAGCTCACCAGGAGGAGGGAGCTCTGGAAACACCATATATTTT. Amino acids: CASSPGGGSSGNTIYF.

This sequence joins TRBV6-5 and TRBJ2-7; 10 bases agree with TRBD2. CDR3 length: 16 amino acids. Germline V lookup: CDR1 MNHEY, CDR2 SVGAGI. After removal of 4 bases from V and 0 bases from J, the junction contained 6 bases not matched to a gene. CDR3 loop: CASSFTSGVSSYEQYF. The CDR3 DNA is TGTGCCAGCAGTTTTACTAGCGGGGTTAGCTCCTACGAGCAGTACTTC.

This clone was seen a single time. The chain recombines TRBV27 with TRBJ1-5, with D possibly TRBD1 on 5 matching bases. The CDR3 runs 15 residues. V gave up 5 bases and J gave up 6 bases, with 17 bases separating them. Germline V lookup: CDR1 MNHEY, CDR2 SMNVEV (reference sequence). The chain's CDR3 is CASSVGHSGGQPQHF. The DNA for the CDR3 is TGTGCCAGCAGTGTTGGACACTCGGGGGGTCAGCCCCAGCATTTT.

V and J are TRBV9 and TRBJ2-1; no firm D call. CDR1 and CDR2 from the germline V gene are SGDLS and YYNGEE. This CDR3 has 12 residues. V was clipped by 5 bases and J by 12 bases, with 15 bases between them. Written as DNA, the CDR3 is TGTGCCAGCAGTGTTCCTATGGGGTCGCAGTTCTTC. Translating gives CASSVPMGSQFF.

This rearrangement joins TRBV9 to TRBJ1-5; tentative D call: TRBD1 (6 bases). The length of the CDR3 is 17 residues. CDR1 and CDR2 (germline): SGDLS, YYNGEE. V lost 0 bases, J lost 0 bases, and 13 bases lay in between. The CDR3 nucleotides read TGTGCCAGCAGCGTAGGGGCAGGGGAGTATAGCAATCAGCCCCAGCATTTT. As protein: CASSVGAGEYSNQPQHF.

This chain uses TRBV7-2 with TRBJ1-4; D ambiguous. Trimming left V 5 bases short and J 4 bases short, with 11 bases between. This CDR3 comprises 14 residues. Germline values: CDR1 SGHTA, CDR2 FQGNSA. The CDR3: CASSLTLDNEKLFF. CDR3 in DNA: TGTGCCAGCAGCCTCACGCTGGATAATGAAAAACTGTTTTTT. Together with reference TRBV7-2 and TRBJ1-4, the CDR3 gives the full variable domain: GAGVSQSPSNKVTEKGKDVELRCDPISGHTALYWYRQSLGQGLEFLIYFQGNSAPDKSGLPSDRFSAERTGGSVSTLTIQRTQQEDSAVYLCASSLTLDNEKLFFGSGTQLSVL.

J is TRBJ2-4 and V is TRBV6-2 or TRBV6-3; 13 bases map to TRBD2. The CDR3 length is 18 residues. Germline CDR1 reads MNHEY; CDR2 reads SVGEGT. J was trimmed by 0 bases and V by 5 bases; bases with no gene match: 7. The CDR3 region has the DNA TGTGCCAGCAGTCAGACTAGCGGGGGGTCTCTAGCCAAAAACATTCAGTACTTC. This encodes CASSQTSGGSLAKNIQYF.

The V and J genes are TRBV5-4 and TRBJ2-5, with D tentatively TRBD2 (5 bases). CDR3 length equals 18 residues. V was clipped by 1 base and J by 0 bases, with 19 bases between them. Germline V gene sequence: CDR1 SGHNT, CDR2 YYREEE (reference sequence). CDR3 loop: CASSLFGCWRRNQETQYF. In DNA, the CDR3 is TGTGCCAGCAGCTTGTTCGGTTGTTGGCGGAGGAACCAAGAGACCCAGTACTTC.

The chain couples TRBV11-2 to TRBJ1-2; the D gene is possibly TRBD1 (6 bases). V lost 3 bases and J 7 bases, leaving 18 bases between the germline ends. Germline V gene data show CDR1 as SGHAT and CDR2 as FQNNGV. The CDR3 covers 15 residues. CDR3 sequence reads: CASSFGGAGHGGYTF. Written as DNA, the CDR3 is TGTGCCAGCAGCTTCGGGGGCGCCGGGCATGGTGGCTACACCTTC.

The chain couples TRBV5-1 to TRBJ1-5; D remains ambiguous. This CDR3 has 15 residues. The V and J ends lost 0 bases and 0 bases respectively, with 7 bases between them. In germline, CDR1 is SGHRS, CDR2 YFSETQ. CDR3 protein: CASSLGVNSNQPQHF. CDR3 DNA sequence: TGCGCCAGCAGCTTGGGGGTCAATAGCAATCAGCCCCAGCATTTT.

The gene calls are TRBV6-5 and TRBJ2-7; D may match TRBD1 or TRBD2 (5 bases each). This CDR3 region has 15 residues. CDR1 is MNHEY and CDR2 is SVGAGI in the germline V gene. V was pared by 2 bases and J by 4 bases, with 15 bases between. The CDR3 DNA sequence: TGTGCCAGCAGTTACGGGCAGGGAGCCTGGTACGAGCAGTACTTC. Its protein product is CASSYGQGAWYEQYF.

Note on this clone: Other DNA sequences of this sample code for an identical CDR3. The rearrangement links TRBV20-1 to TRBJ2-7; D is possibly TRBD1 or TRBD2 (5 bases each). Per germline, CDR1 DFQATT and CDR2 SNEGSKA (reference sequence). V lost 5 bases and J lost 6, with 11 bases in between. CDR3 length equals 11 residues. CDR3 sequence reads: CSARGLSEQYF. The CDR3 bases are TGCAGTGCTCGGGGCCTGAGCGAGCAGTACTTC.

The V call is TRBV18, the J call TRBJ1-5; D is unclear. The CDR3 has 13 amino acids. Trimming cost V 5 bases and J 5 bases, with 10 bases left between them. Germline values: CDR1 KGHSH, CDR2 LQKENI. The CDR3 bases are TGTGCCAGCTCATATACCCGTGATCAGCCCCAGCATTTT. Amino acid sequence: CASSYTRDQPQHF.

The rearrangement joins TRBV5-8 to TRBJ2-2; TRBD2 matches at 12 bases. V shed 5 bases and J 4 bases; nucleotides not matched to a gene: 9. Germline V CDR1 and CDR2: SGHTS, YDEGEE. The CDR3 extends over 17 amino acids. CDR3 in amino acids: CASSPTSGSISTGELFF. The CDR3 region has the DNA TGTGCCAGCAGTCCGACTAGCGGGAGTATTTCCACCGGGGAGCTGTTTTTT.

This clone came up a few times. The chain links TRBV6-5 to TRBJ1-2, with D tentatively TRBD1 (5 bases). Germline V gives CDR1 MNHEY, CDR2 SVGAGI. Trimming shortened V by 5 bases and J by 4 bases, and 14 bases separated the two germline ends. The CDR3 extends over 14 amino acids. The CDR3 coding sequence is TGTGCCAGCAGTCAGGTTTCTGGGGGCTATGGCTACACCTTC. Protein product: CASSQVSGGYGYTF.

The chain combines TRBV5-1 with TRBJ2-5; 8 bases fit TRBD2. Germline V gives CDR1 SGHRS, CDR2 YFSETQ. Unmatched junction bases numbered 10, after V lost 4 bases and J lost 8 bases. The CDR3 length is 14 residues. The CDR3: CASSPGRGLGTQYF. CDR3 in DNA: TGCGCCAGCAGCCCCGGGAGGGGCCTAGGAACCCAGTACTTC.

The rearrangement links TRBV5-1 to TRBJ1-2; D is undetermined. The V end lost 0 bases, the J end lost 4 bases, and 10 bases lay between the germline ends. The CDR3 has 14 amino acids. CDR1 and CDR2 (germline): SGHRS, YFSETQ. CDR3 in DNA: TGCGCCAGCAGCTTGGCAGTTTCGGGCTATGGCTACACCTTC. Its translation: CASSLAVSGYGYTF.

The rearrangement links TRBV6-5 to TRBJ2-7; tentative D call: TRBD2 (5 bases). Germline-derived CDR1 and CDR2 are MNHEY and SVGAGI. V lost 0 bases to trimming and J lost 4 bases, with 7 bases between them. The CDR3 is 13 amino acids. The CDR3: CASSYSTGYEQYF. CDR3 coding DNA: TGTGCCAGCAGTTACTCGACGGGGTACGAGCAGTACTTC.

The chain recombines TRBV6-1 with TRBJ1-1; no firm D call. V lost 1 base, J lost 5 bases, and 17 bases lay in between. Per germline, CDR1 MNHNS and CDR2 SASEGT. The CDR3 has 16 residues. The CDR3: CASSEVSRRLETEAFF. CDR3 DNA: TGTGCCAGCAGTGAAGTCAGCCGGAGGTTAGAGACTGAAGCTTTCTTT.

This clone was observed a single time. The rearrangement uses TRBV5-1 and TRBJ1-2; D not resolved. Trimming stripped 2 bases from V and 4 bases from J, with 12 bases between. Germline loops: CDR1 SGHRS, CDR2 YFSETQ. The CDR3 totals 14 residues. CDR3 sequence reads: CASSFHGRSYGYTF. CDR3 nucleotide sequence: TGCGCCAGCAGCTTCCATGGACGCAGCTATGGCTACACCTTC.

V is TRBV7-6 and J is TRBJ1-3; tentative D call: TRBD1 (6 bases). The CDR3 consists of 16 residues. V lost 1 base and J 3 bases, leaving 13 bases between the germline ends. Per the germline V gene, CDR1 is SGHVS and CDR2 is FNYEAQ. CDR3 residues: CASSLVSGEGGNTIYF. In nucleotides, the CDR3 is TGTGCCAGCAGCTTAGTTTCAGGGGAAGGTGGAAACACCATATATTTT.